Reported below is one TCR beta chain. This sample stems from a study of PD-L1 blockade in urothelial cancer. As for the study in general: Patients' atezolizumab regimen, 1,200 mg intravenously every 3 weeks, began in the mid-2010s. Reported median T cell count for blood samples was 130,000 to 150,000. Analyses used blood from 3 weeks (second dose) and 6 weeks after treatment start.

The time point is: peripheral blood 6 weeks after treatment start. Every PCR received spiked-in synthetic TCR analog templates. Clones were sequenced by immunoSEQ multiplex PCR, and TCRdb holds only the in-frame ones, with some missing. Among around 29,000 clones listed, around four fifths were seen once. The trim removed 5 bases at V and 2 bases at J, leaving 1 base unmatched. The CDR3 has 13 amino acids. Germline V gene data show CDR1 as SGHTA and CDR2 as FQGNSA. The TCR sequence derives from a man in his 70s with urothelial cancer. This sequence joins TRBV7-2 and TRBJ1-2; 8 nucleotides match TRBD1. Sequencing was performed on PBMCs, taken around atezolizumab (anti-PD-L1) treatment. The CDR3 protein is CASSHRGNYGYTF. The CDR3 coding sequence is TGTGCCAGCAGCCACAGGGGGAACTATGGCTACACCTTC.